A single sample gave rise to the 10 T cell receptor beta chains below, sequenced in a study of cytomegalovirus exposure and HLA in healthy donors. 60 Vbeta and 13 Jbeta primers were used in PCR. The data were produced by immunoSEQ multiplex PCR, yet TCRdb's version contains in-frame clones alone and is incomplete. This sample has some 200,000 clones; roughly 73% occur once, and the top ten carry approximately 2%. The source material was PBMCs. Receptors originate from a woman aged 25 to 39 in good health and CMV-seronegative.

The rearrangement joins TRBV6-5 to TRBJ1-1; 7 bases are a match to TRBD1. Trimming at V came to 5 bases and at J to 1 base, leaving 4 bases not matched to a gene. The germline V gene encodes CDR1 MNHEY and CDR2 SVGAGI. CDR3 length equals 14 residues. The CDR3 loop is CASSRTGENTEAFF. CDR3 nucleotides: TGTGCCAGCAGTAGGACAGGTGAGAACACTGAAGCTTTCTTT.

The CDR3 DNA sequence: TGCGCCAGCAGCCAAGCATGGGCGGGGGGGCCTCTTGTCACAGATACGCAGTATTTT. Protein sequence: CASSQAWAGGPLVTDTQYF. This chain joins TRBV4-1 and TRBJ2-3; 9 nucleotides align to TRBD2. This CDR3 region has 19 residues. Per the germline V gene, CDR1 is MGHRA and CDR2 is YSYEKL. V gave up 1 base and J gave up 2 bases; unmatched junction bases: 13.

The chain is built from TRBV30 and TRBJ1-6, with a tentative D call TRBD1 (5 bases). From germline, CDR1 is GTSNPN and CDR2 SVGIG (reference sequence). The CDR3 is 16 amino acids. The ends were cut back, 0 bases at V and 6 bases at J, with 15 bases in the middle. The CDR3 sequence: CAWSVFREVSNSPLHF. Written as DNA, the CDR3 is TGTGCCTGGAGTGTATTCAGGGAAGTGAGTAATTCACCCCTCCACTTT.

This clone was counted only a few times. V usage is TRBV30 and J usage is TRBJ1-6; the D gene is possibly TRBD1 (6 bases). Germline lookup yields CDR1 GTSNPN and CDR2 SVGIG (reference sequence). The CDR3 spans 17 residues. Trimming pared 1 base from V and 2 bases from J, leaving 15 bases between. The CDR3 region is CAWSGGQGTAYNSPLHF. CDR3 DNA: TGTGCCTGGAGTGGGGGTCAGGGGACCGCCTATAATTCACCCCTCCACTTT.

The genes are TRBV9 and TRBJ2-2, with TRBD1 identical over 10 bases. The V gene's germline CDR1 is SGDLS and CDR2 YYNGEE. Losses at the gene ends were 4 bases for V and 6 bases for J; bases not matched to a gene: 6. The length of the CDR3 is 15 residues. The CDR3 region has the DNA TGTGCCAGCAGCACCATAGGACAGGGGGCCGGGGAGCTGTTTTTT. Translation: CASSTIGQGAGELFF.

This clone came up a few times. The DNA of the CDR3 is TGTGCCAGTAGTATAGATGGAGGGATCACTGAAGCTTTCTTT. This codes for CASSIDGGITEAFF. V is TRBV19 and J is TRBJ1-1; D is undetermined. Trimming stripped 0 bases from V and 4 bases from J, with 9 bases between. This CDR3 is 14 amino acids long. Germline V gene sequence: CDR1 LNHDA, CDR2 SQIVND (reference sequence). The full variable domain, completed using reference TRBV19 and TRBJ1-1, is DGGITQSPKYLFRKEGQNVTLSCEQNLNHDAMYWYRQDPGQGLRLIYYSQIVNDFQKGDIAEGYSVSREKKESFPLTVTSAQKNPTAFYLCASSIDGGITEAFFGQGTRLTVV.

This clone turned up a few times. The chain joins TRBV28 to TRBJ1-5, with D hard to call. The CDR3 extends over 17 amino acids. CDR1 is MDHEN, CDR2 SYDVKM, per germline. The V gene lost 6 bases and the J gene lost 1 base, with 19 bases spanning the gap. CDR3: CASRELVLVASNQPQHF. In DNA, the CDR3 is TGTGCCAGCAGGGAGCTTGTGTTAGTCGCCAGCAATCAGCCCCAGCATTTT.

Written as DNA, the CDR3 is TGTGCCAGCAGCTTAGCGAATATGGGGGGTGAGCAGTTCTTC. This gives the protein CASSLANMGGEQFF. V and J are TRBV7-9 and TRBJ2-1; weak D call: TRBD2 (6 bases). The CDR3 length is 14 residues. Trimming pared 0 bases from V and 9 bases from J, leaving 12 bases between. CDR1 and CDR2 from the germline V gene are SEHNR and FQNEAQ (reference sequence).

V and J are TRBV2 and TRBJ2-2, with D maybe TRBD1 (5 bases). The CDR3 contains 15 residues. V was trimmed by 4 bases and J by 0 bases, leaving 9 bases between them. Germline lookup yields CDR1 SNHLY and CDR2 FYNNEI. DNA of the CDR3: TGTGCCAGCAGTGGACAGCACGCGAACACCGGGGAGCTGTTTTTT. Its protein product is CASSGQHANTGELFF.

The chain employs TRBV2 and TRBJ2-5; the D gene is possibly TRBD1 (6 bases). The CDR3 is 14 residues long. V was pared by 5 bases and J by 1 base, with 11 bases between. The germline V gene encodes CDR1 SNHLY and CDR2 FYNNEI. The CDR3 sequence: CASSITGIQETQYF. The DNA for the CDR3 is TGTGCCAGCAGTATCACAGGGATCCAAGAGACCCAGTACTTC.